One and the same sample provided the 15 T cell receptor beta chains below, sequenced in a study of PD-L1 blockade in urothelial cancer. The protocol was immunoSEQ multiplex PCR, while the TCRdb copy is restricted to in-frame clones and leaves out a portion. The sample has 120,000 or so clones, about 84% seen once. The time point is: peripheral blood 6 weeks after treatment start. The sequenced sample was PBMCs, obtained around atezolizumab (anti-PD-L1) treatment. The receptors were gathered from a man aged 50 to 60 with urothelial cancer.

The CDR3 region has the DNA TGTGCCAGTAGTGGAGGAGCGGCTAGCACAGATACGCAGTATTTT. It encodes CASSGGAASTDTQYF. The V gene is TRBV19, the J gene TRBJ2-3; a weak D match, TRBD2 (5 bases). Germline V CDR1 and CDR2: LNHDA, SQIVND (reference sequence). The V end lost 5 bases, the J end lost 0 bases, and 12 bases lay between the germline ends. There are 15 residues in the CDR3.

The J gene is TRBJ2-7, the V gene TRBV4-2, with 8 nucleotides matching TRBD1. This CDR3 has 14 amino acids. CDR1 is LGHNA, CDR2 YNFKEQ, per germline. The ends lost 0 bases at V and 5 bases at J; junction bases unmatched: 3. Here the CDR3 DNA reads TGTGCCAGCAGCCAAGACAGGGGGCGAAACGAGCAGTACTTC. It is translated as CASSQDRGRNEQYF.

The chain has TRBV6-5 and TRBJ2-7, with D uncertain. The CDR3 totals 13 residues. CDR1 is MNHEY and CDR2 is SVGAGI in the germline V gene. The V end lost 6 bases, the J end lost 2 bases, and 11 bases lay between the germline ends. The CDR3 DNA reads as TGTGCCAGCAGACGCGAAGAAGCCTACGAGCAGTACTTC. Translation: CASRREEAYEQYF.

This clone was observed a single time. In DNA form, the CDR3 reads TGTGCCAGCAGTTTCGCGGGTTACGGCACAGATACGCAGTATTTT. Protein product: CASSFAGYGTDTQYF. The chain uses TRBV27 and TRBJ2-3, with a possible D match to TRBD2 (5 bases). CDR3 length: 15 residues. The V gene lost 3 bases and the J gene lost 1 base, with 11 bases spanning the gap. Germline CDR1 and CDR2: MNHEY and SMNVEV (reference sequence).

The CDR3 nucleotides are TGCAGCGAGACACAGGGGAAAATCGCTGAAGCTTTCTTT. This sequence encodes CSETQGKIAEAFF. The chain uses TRBV29-1 and TRBJ1-1, with 7 positions matching TRBD1. The J segment lost 6 bases and the V segment lost 7 bases, leaving 11 bases of the junction unmatched. The CDR3 runs 13 residues. CDR1 is SQVTM and CDR2 is ANQGSEA in the germline V gene. Full variable domain (outside the CDR3, taken from reference TRBV29-1 and TRBJ1-1): SAVISQKPSRDICQRGTSLTIQCQVDSQVTMMFWYRQQPGQSLTLIATANQGSEATYESGFVIDKFPISRPNLTFSTLTVSNMSPEDSSIYLCSETQGKIAEAFFGQGTRLTVV.

V and J are TRBV28 and TRBJ1-5; 7 positions agree with TRBD1. This CDR3 is 15 amino acids long. CDR1 is MDHEN and CDR2 is SYDVKM in the germline V gene. The junction had 8 bases not matched to a gene; V was cut back by 7 bases and J by 2 bases. CDR3 loop: CASIPSTGRNQPQHF. The CDR3 bases are TGTGCCAGCATCCCTTCGACAGGGCGCAATCAGCCCCAGCATTTT.

V gene TRBV28 combines with J gene TRBJ1-4; weak D call: TRBD1 (6 bases). The ends were cut back, 6 bases at V and 4 bases at J, with 12 bases in the middle. Germline V CDR1 and CDR2: MDHEN, SYDVKM. This CDR3 comprises 14 residues. The CDR3: CASRGGGFNEKLFF. CDR3 bases: TGTGCCAGCAGAGGGGGGGGGTTTAATGAAAAACTGTTTTTT. Full variable domain (outside the CDR3, taken from reference TRBV28 and TRBJ1-4): DVKVTQSSRYLVKRTGEKVFLECVQDMDHENMFWYRQDPGLGLRLIYFSYDVKMKEKGDIPEGYSVSREKKERFSLILESASTNQTSMYLCASRGGGFNEKLFFGSGTQLSVL.

The chain uses TRBV5-1 and TRBJ1-1, with D possibly being TRBD1 (5 bases). The CDR3 totals 13 residues. The V end was cut by 4 bases, the J end by 6 bases, with 13 bases between. CDR1 is SGHRS, CDR2 YFSETQ, per germline. CDR3: CASSVTGDAEAFF. The CDR3 nucleotides are TGCGCCAGCAGCGTTACAGGAGACGCTGAAGCTTTCTTT.

The rearrangement links TRBV18 to TRBJ2-3; 7 bases fit TRBD2. The CDR3 is 17 residues long. The J segment lost 0 bases and the V segment lost 6 bases, leaving 12 bases of the junction unmatched. The V gene's germline CDR1 is KGHSH and CDR2 LQKENI. The CDR3 region is CASSLTGGAHSTDTQYF. The CDR3, as DNA: TGTGCCAGCTCCCTCACGGGGGGTGCGCATAGCACAGATACGCAGTATTTT.

The rearrangement links TRBV9 to TRBJ2-2; the D is unclear. V lost 0 bases, J lost 7 bases, and 4 bases lay in between. The CDR3 totals 12 residues. Germline V gene data show CDR1 as SGDLS and CDR2 as YYNGEE. CDR3 sequence reads: CASSVELGELFF. In DNA form, the CDR3 reads TGTGCCAGCAGCGTAGAACTCGGGGAGCTGTTTTTT.

The chain carries TRBV30 and TRBJ1-4; 10 nucleotides agree with TRBD1. With V trimmed by 2 bases and J by 7 bases, 7 bases remained unmatched. Germline CDR1 reads GTSNPN; CDR2 reads SVGIG (reference sequence). The CDR3 sequence is 15 residues long. The CDR3 DNA sequence: TGTGCCTGGAGTCCCGGGACAGGGGTGGGTGAAAAACTGTTTTTT. Protein sequence: CAWSPGTGVGEKLFF.

The chain uses TRBV10-3 and TRBJ1-5; D may be TRBD1 (5 bases). Between the trimmed V and J ends, which lost 0 bases and 1 base, there was a span of 10 bases. The CDR3 runs 16 residues. Germline lookup yields CDR1 ENHRY and CDR2 SYGVKD. In nucleotides, the CDR3 is TGTGCCATCAGTGAGTCGGTCGGGGGAAGCAATCAGCCCCAGCATTTT. As protein: CAISESVGGSNQPQHF.

The V call is TRBV7-9, the J call TRBJ2-7; D is uncertain. The ends were cut back, 7 bases at V and 6 bases at J, with 10 bases in the middle. The CDR3 has 11 amino acids. In germline, CDR1 is SEHNR, CDR2 FQNEAQ (reference sequence). DNA of the CDR3: TGTGCCAGCACCCTAGGAAGCGAGCAGTACTTC. It yields the protein CASTLGSEQYF.

This chain links TRBV28 with TRBJ2-2; maybe TRBD2 (6 bases). Trimming removed 5 bases at V and 5 bases at J, with 15 bases between. The CDR3 runs to 15 residues. CDR1 is MDHEN, CDR2 SYDVKM, per germline. Written as DNA, the CDR3 is TGTGCCAGCAGTGGCGGGACGGTGGGGACCGGGGAGCTGTTTTTT. Its translation is CASSGGTVGTGELFF.

The chain recombines TRBV19 with TRBJ2-1; maybe TRBD2 (5 bases). V lost 3 bases and J lost 0, with 9 bases in between. This CDR3 has 15 residues. CDR1 and CDR2 (germline): LNHDA, SQIVND (reference sequence). The CDR3 region is CASSIVRGSYNEQFF. The CDR3 DNA reads TGTGCCAGTAGTATCGTCCGGGGCTCCTACAATGAGCAGTTCTTC.